This T cell receptor (beta chain) was recorded in a study of cytomegalovirus exposure and HLA in healthy donors. Study-wide results and caveats: Rarity characterized most TCR sequences, yet some public TCRs appeared in many donors.

Details on this clone: Its antigen is undetermined.

This PCR relied on a set of 60 Vbeta primers and 13 Jbeta primers. Repertoires were generated with immunoSEQ multiplex PCR, while TCRdb's copy carries only in-frame clones and drops some. The repertoire holds some 200,000 clones, with around three quarters as singletons. CDR3 size: 14 residues. Germline V gene sequence: CDR1 SGHRS, CDR2 YFSETQ. Trimming at V came to 2 bases and at J to 4 bases, leaving 1 base not matched to a gene. The chain recombines TRBV5-1 with TRBJ1-3; TRBD1 aligns across 9 bases. The sequencing sample was made of PBMCs. This receptor was obtained from a woman aged 25 to 45 in good health and CMV-seropositive. The CDR3, as DNA: TGCGCCAGCAGCTTTGGACAGGGGGGAAACACCATATATTTT. Its translation is CASSFGQGGNTIYF.